This TCR beta chain was sequenced for a study of blood T cell repertoires in COVID-19. V dropped 2 bases and J dropped 7 bases, with 9 bases sitting between them. The CDR3 loop spans 13 amino acids. Germline V gene data show CDR1 as SGHTA and CDR2 as FQGNSA. This clone appeared a single time. The method was immunoSEQ multiplex PCR; TCRdb's version includes in-frame clones alone and lacks a portion of them. There are 250,000 to 350,000 clones in the sample; about 90% occur only once, and around 2.2% lies in the top ten. This chain links TRBV7-2 with TRBJ1-5, with TRBD1 as a possible D gene (5 bases). What was sequenced was peripheral blood. This receptor was obtained from a woman between 45 and 65 years old who had recovered from COVID-19. CDR3 protein: CASSLRGEQPQHF. The CDR3 nucleotides are TGTGCCAGCAGCTTACGGGGGGAACAGCCCCAGCATTTT.